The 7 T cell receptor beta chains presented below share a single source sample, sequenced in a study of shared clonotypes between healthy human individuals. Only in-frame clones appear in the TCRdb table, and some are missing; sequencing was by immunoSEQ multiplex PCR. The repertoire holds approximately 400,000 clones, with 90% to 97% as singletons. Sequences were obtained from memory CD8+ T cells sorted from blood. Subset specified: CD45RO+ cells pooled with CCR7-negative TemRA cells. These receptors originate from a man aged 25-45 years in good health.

CDR3 nucleotides: TGTGCCAGCAGTTGGGACAGGTACAATGAGCAGTTCTTC. Translating gives CASSWDRYNEQFF. The chain joins TRBV28 to TRBJ2-1, with TRBD1 matching over 8 bases. Germline V gives CDR1 MDHEN, CDR2 SYDVKM. J gave up 4 bases and V 4 bases, and 0 bases lay outside the gene matches. CDR3 length equals 13 residues.

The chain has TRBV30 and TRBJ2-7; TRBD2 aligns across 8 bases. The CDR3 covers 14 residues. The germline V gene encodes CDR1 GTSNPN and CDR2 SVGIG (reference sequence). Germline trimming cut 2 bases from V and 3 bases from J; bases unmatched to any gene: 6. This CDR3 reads CAWSFTGTSYEQYF. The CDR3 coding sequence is TGTGCCTGGAGTTTTACAGGGACTAGCTACGAGCAGTACTTC.

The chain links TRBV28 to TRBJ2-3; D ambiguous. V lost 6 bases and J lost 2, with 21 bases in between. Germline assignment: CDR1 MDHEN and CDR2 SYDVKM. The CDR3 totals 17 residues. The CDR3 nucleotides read TGTGCCAGCAGGTCTCCGGGTTCCACCCTGCACACAGATACGCAGTATTTT. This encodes CASRSPGSTLHTDTQYF.

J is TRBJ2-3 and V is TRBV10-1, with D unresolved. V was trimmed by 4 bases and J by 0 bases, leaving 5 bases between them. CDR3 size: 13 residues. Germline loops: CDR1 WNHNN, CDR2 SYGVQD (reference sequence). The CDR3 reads CASSGPSTDTQYF. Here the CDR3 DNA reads TGCGCCAGCAGTGGCCCCAGCACAGATACGCAGTATTTT.

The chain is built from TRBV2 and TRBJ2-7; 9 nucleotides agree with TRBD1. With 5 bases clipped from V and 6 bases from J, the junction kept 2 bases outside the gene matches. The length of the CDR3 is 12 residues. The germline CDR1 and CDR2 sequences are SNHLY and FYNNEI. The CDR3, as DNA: TGTGCCAGCAGTCCGGACAGGGGCGAGCAGTACTTC. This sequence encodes CASSPDRGEQYF.

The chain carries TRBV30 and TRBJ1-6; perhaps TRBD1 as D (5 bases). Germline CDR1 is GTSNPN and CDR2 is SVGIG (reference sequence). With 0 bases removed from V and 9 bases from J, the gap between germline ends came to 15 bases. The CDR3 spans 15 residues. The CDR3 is CAWSVRGPQGSPLHF. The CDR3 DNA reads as TGTGCCTGGAGTGTACGAGGGCCGCAGGGTTCACCCCTCCACTTT.

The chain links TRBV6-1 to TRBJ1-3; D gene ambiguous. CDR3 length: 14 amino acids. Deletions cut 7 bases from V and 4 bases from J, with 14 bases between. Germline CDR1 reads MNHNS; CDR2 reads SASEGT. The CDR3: CASILGSWGNTIYF. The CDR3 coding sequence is TGTGCCAGCATTCTGGGCTCTTGGGGAAACACCATATATTTT.